Here is one T cell receptor beta chain with its context. Looked up from germline, CDR1 is LNHDA and CDR2 is SQIVND (reference sequence). The V end was cut by 7 bases, the J end by 0 bases, with 4 bases between. The CDR3 is 12 amino acids. Libraries were prepared by immunoSEQ multiplex PCR; TCRdb keeps only in-frame clonotypes and omits some of them. The data hold approximately 190,000 clones, with approximately 80% observed a single time. Participant ages covered about 18 to 100 years across about two dozen US areas. Participants were placed into cohorts based on the clinical history they reported. The source of the sample is a study of blood T cell repertoires in COVID-19. On the study more broadly: COVID-19 samples collected from the United States, Italy and Spain covered acute and convalescent phases. The analysed material was cDNA or gDNA that came from T cells, B-cell-depleted T cells, or PBMCs.

The sample taken for sequencing was PBMCs or T cells enriched from blood (not recorded which). This TCR derives from an older woman with acute COVID-19. The chain uses TRBV19 and TRBJ1-3; D is undetermined. CDR3: CASTRSGNTIYF. CDR3 DNA: TGTGCCAGTACGCGCTCTGGAAACACCATATATTTT.